The 26 T cell receptor beta chains below were found in one sample sequenced in a study of T cells after somatic rescue of genetic block. Sequencing was performed with immunoSEQ multiplex PCR; in TCRdb, only in-frame clones are kept and a portion is missing. Of 68,000 or so clones detected, 85% to 95% appear once; the ten largest clones hold about 2.9%. The sequenced material came from peripheral blood mononuclear cells (PBMCs). The receptors shown here come from a middle-aged man.

J is TRBJ1-2 and V is TRBV19; a weak D match, TRBD1 (6 bases). V lost 7 bases to trimming and J lost 6 bases, with 18 bases between them. The CDR3 extends over 14 amino acids. Germline-derived CDR1 and CDR2 are LNHDA and SQIVND (reference sequence). This CDR3 is CASKPTQEGDGYTF. CDR3 nucleotide sequence: TGTGCCAGTAAACCAACCCAAGAGGGGGATGGCTACACCTTC.

This clone showed up just once. The chain combines TRBV9 with TRBJ2-4; a possible D gene is TRBD2 (5 bases). This CDR3 contains 13 residues. Trimming stripped 4 bases from V and 14 bases from J, with 19 bases between. The germline V gene has CDR1 SGDLS and CDR2 YYNGEE. The DNA for the CDR3 is TGTGCCAGCAGCCCCGGGATCAGCGTTTTTAAGTACTTC. Its protein product is CASSPGISVFKYF.

With respect to this clone: Different DNA sequences within this sample yield the same CDR3. The V call is TRBV27, the J call TRBJ2-7; no firm D call. The CDR3 runs 13 residues. Germline CDR1 MNHEY, CDR2 SMNVEV (reference sequence). The V end was cut by 3 bases, the J end by 3 bases, with 9 bases between. CDR3 residues: CASSLGRSYEQYF. The CDR3 DNA sequence: TGTGCCAGCAGTTTGGGCAGGAGCTACGAGCAGTACTTC.

The V gene is TRBV20-1, the J gene TRBJ2-7; D is uncertain. Germline V gives CDR1 DFQATT, CDR2 SNEGSKA (reference sequence). Trimming pared 4 bases from V and 2 bases from J, leaving 6 bases between. This CDR3 region has 11 residues. The CDR3 reads CSATGPYEQYF. In DNA, the CDR3 is TGCAGTGCTACCGGACCCTACGAGCAGTACTTC.

The gene calls are TRBV16 and TRBJ2-7; no reliable D call. CDR3 length equals 13 residues. Germline V gene sequence: CDR1 KGHSY, CDR2 FQNENV. Trimming removed 2 bases from V and 7 bases from J, with 12 bases in between. CDR3 sequence reads: CASSQLESVEQYF. As DNA, the CDR3 is TGTGCCAGCAGCCAACTTGAATCCGTAGAGCAGTACTTC.

The chain employs TRBV7-3 and TRBJ2-6; the D gene is possibly TRBD1 (6 bases). CDR1 is SGHTA, CDR2 FQGTGA, per germline. Trimming cost V 5 bases and J 2 bases, with 13 bases left between them. This CDR3 region has 16 residues. This CDR3 reads CASSEDTGTGANVLTF. CDR3 DNA: TGTGCCAGCAGCGAAGACACAGGGACTGGGGCCAACGTCCTGACTTTC.

The rearrangement joins TRBV10-3 to TRBJ1-3, with D possibly being TRBD1 (5 bases). The V gene's germline CDR1 is ENHRY and CDR2 SYGVKD. Deletions cut 7 bases from V and 7 bases from J, with 20 bases between. This CDR3 region has 15 residues. DNA of the CDR3: TGTGCCATCACCAGTCCCGGCAGGGCCGCTAACACCATATATTTT. Protein sequence: CAITSPGRAANTIYF.

This clone was recorded a few times. The V and J genes are TRBV2 and TRBJ1-1, with TRBD1 matching 10 bases. V lost 6 bases to trimming and J lost 5 bases; unmatched junction nucleotides: 12. The CDR3 has 16 amino acids. CDR1 and CDR2 (germline): SNHLY, FYNNEI. In DNA, the CDR3 is TGTGCCAGCAGGTCCCCGTGGACAGGGGGTAATACTGAAGCTTTCTTT. Its translation is CASRSPWTGGNTEAFF.

V gene TRBV4-1 combines with J gene TRBJ1-5; D may be TRBD1 (5 bases). This CDR3 region has 14 residues. V lost 0 bases to trimming and J lost 6 bases, with 9 bases between them. The germline V gene encodes CDR1 MGHRA and CDR2 YSYEKL. The CDR3 loop is CASSQDGGFQPQHF. The CDR3 coding sequence is TGCGCCAGCAGCCAAGATGGGGGGTTTCAGCCCCAGCATTTT.

The chain uses TRBV19 and TRBJ2-3; 8 bases map to TRBD1. This CDR3 spans 16 amino acids. Germline loops: CDR1 LNHDA, CDR2 SQIVND (reference sequence). With V trimmed by 2 bases and J by 2 bases, 6 bases remained unmatched. The CDR3 nucleotides are TGTGCCAGTAGTATATGGTTGCAGGGGGCCACAGATACGCAGTATTTT. Residues: CASSIWLQGATDTQYF.

The chain is built from TRBV9 and TRBJ2-7, with 12 bases lining up with TRBD1. Germline V gives CDR1 SGDLS, CDR2 YYNGEE. J was trimmed by 4 bases and V by 4 bases; bases with no gene match: 6. The CDR3 length is 15 residues. This CDR3 reads CASSLRDRGPYEQYF. The CDR3 DNA is TGTGCCAGCAGCCTCCGGGACAGGGGGCCTTACGAGCAGTACTTC.

The chain links TRBV6-1 to TRBJ1-1; 7 bases are a match to TRBD1. This CDR3 spans 15 amino acids. Germline CDR1 reads MNHNS; CDR2 reads SASEGT. The J segment lost 6 bases and the V segment lost 6 bases, leaving 13 bases of the junction unmatched. In DNA, the CDR3 is TGTGCCAGCAGCCTAACATACGCCGGGACAGCTGAAGCTTTCTTT. Translated: CASSLTYAGTAEAFF.

This clone was counted once. This chain joins TRBV14 and TRBJ2-5; no reliable D call. The CDR3 sequence is 17 residues long. The V gene's germline CDR1 is SGHDN and CDR2 FVKESK. V shed 0 bases and J shed 2 bases, with 16 bases lying between them. Written as DNA, the CDR3 is TGTGCCAGCAGCCAAGATTCGCCGGTAGTTGGGCAAGAGACCCAGTACTTC. Protein product: CASSQDSPVVGQETQYF.

This clone was seen a handful of times. This chain joins TRBV4-3 and TRBJ2-1; 8 bases are a match to TRBD2. V gave up 2 bases and J gave up 5 bases; unmatched junction bases: 14. Per the germline V gene, CDR1 is LGHNA and CDR2 is YSLEER. The CDR3 consists of 18 residues. The CDR3 region has the DNA TGCGCCAGCAGCCAAAACCTCCCGGCCGGGACTAGAGACAATGAGCAGTTCTTC. This translates into CASSQNLPAGTRDNEQFF.

Turning to this clone: Other DNA sequences within the sample encode an identical CDR3. The V and J genes are TRBV19 and TRBJ1-1; D might be TRBD1 (5 bases). CDR3 length equals 12 residues. The germline V gene encodes CDR1 LNHDA and CDR2 SQIVND (reference sequence). V was trimmed by 5 bases and J by 11 bases, leaving 15 bases between them. DNA of the CDR3: TGTGCCAGTAGTCATCGTGGGGCCCCGGCTTTCTTT. Encoded protein: CASSHRGAPAFF. The whole variable domain, filled in from reference TRBV19 and TRBJ1-1, reads DGGITQSPKYLFRKEGQNVTLSCEQNLNHDAMYWYRQDPGQGLRLIYYSQIVNDFQKGDIAEGYSVSREKKESFPLTVTSAQKNPTAFYLCASSHRGAPAFFGQGTRLTVV.

The V call is TRBV28, the J call TRBJ2-1, with 8 bases identical to TRBD2. The V segment lost 5 bases and the J segment 5 bases; nucleotides outside the gene matches: 11. There are 16 residues in the CDR3. Germline values: CDR1 MDHEN, CDR2 SYDVKM. The CDR3 coding sequence is TGTGCCAGCAGTGGACCCGGGACTAGAAACAACAATGAGCAGTTCTTC. This translates into CASSGPGTRNNNEQFF.

The gene calls are TRBV7-2 and TRBJ2-1, with TRBD2 as a possible D gene (5 bases). V shed 1 base and J shed 7 bases, with 17 bases lying between them. CDR3 length: 16 residues. Germline CDR1 is SGHTA and CDR2 is FQGNSA. The CDR3 nucleotides are TGTGCCAGCAGCTTAGGATTGAGGGCCATACAGAATGAGCAGTTCTTC. This codes for CASSLGLRAIQNEQFF.

V is TRBV6-1 and J is TRBJ1-1, with 8 nucleotides matching TRBD1. The V gene's germline CDR1 is MNHNS and CDR2 SASEGT. The CDR3 runs 12 residues. Unmatched junction bases numbered 3, after V lost 3 bases and J lost 9 bases. The CDR3 sequence: CASSDRTGKAFF. The CDR3 coding sequence is TGTGCCAGCAGTGACCGGACAGGGAAAGCTTTCTTT.

The chain combines TRBV5-4 with TRBJ2-2; D unclear. The germline V gene has CDR1 SGHNT and CDR2 YYREEE (reference sequence). Trimming took off 4 bases at V and 5 bases at J, with 6 bases between the two ends. There are 12 residues in the CDR3. The CDR3 region has the DNA TGTGCCAGCAGCGCGGTTACCGGGGAGCTGTTTTTT. Translating it yields CASSAVTGELFF.

The chain combines TRBV27 with TRBJ1-6, with 8 bases matching TRBD1. This CDR3 contains 15 residues. CDR1 is MNHEY, CDR2 SMNVEV, per germline (reference sequence). V lost 6 bases and J lost 6; bases outside the gene matches: 7. CDR3 region: CASRRTGNLNSPLHF. The CDR3 region has the DNA TGTGCCAGCAGACGGACAGGGAATCTTAATTCACCCCTCCACTTT.

The chain is built from TRBV5-1 and TRBJ2-7; D is unresolved. This CDR3 is built from 12 residues. Trimming cost V 0 bases and J 3 bases, with 4 bases left between them. The V gene's germline CDR1 is SGHRS and CDR2 YFSETQ. The CDR3 DNA reads as TGCGCCAGCAGCTTGGCGGTCTACGAGCAGTACTTC. It translates to CASSLAVYEQYF.

The V call is TRBV12-5, the J call TRBJ1-5; D remains ambiguous. The germline V gene has CDR1 LGHNT and CDR2 FRNRAP. The CDR3 covers 13 residues. Trimming took off 0 bases at V and 6 bases at J, with 6 bases between the two ends. The CDR3 DNA is TGTGCTAGTGGTTTGGTAGTGAGTCAGCCCCAGCATTTT. Its protein product is CASGLVVSQPQHF.

The chain has TRBV6-5 and TRBJ1-2, with D uncertain. The V end was cut by 4 bases, the J end by 0 bases, with 12 bases between. The CDR3 extends over 15 amino acids. Germline-derived CDR1 and CDR2 are MNHEY and SVGAGI. Written as DNA, the CDR3 is TGTGCCAGCAGTTTACTCCCGGGTTCTAACTATGGCTACACCTTC. Its protein product is CASSLLPGSNYGYTF.

The rearrangement uses TRBV4-2 and TRBJ2-5; D is perhaps TRBD2 (6 bases). The V and J ends lost 1 base and 5 bases respectively, with 17 bases between them. Germline CDR1 reads LGHNA; CDR2 reads YNFKEQ. There are 16 residues in the CDR3. The CDR3 DNA is TGTGCCAGCAGCCAAGGAGGAGGGACGACCGGGGAGACCCAGTACTTC. Its translation: CASSQGGGTTGETQYF.

The chain combines TRBV6-1 with TRBJ2-7, with TRBD1 identical over 7 bases. This CDR3 comprises 13 residues. After removal of 6 bases from V and 0 bases from J, the junction contained 2 bases not matched to a gene. Germline V gene lookup returns CDR1 MNHNS and CDR2 SASEGT. The CDR3 sequence: CASSAGGSYEQYF. CDR3 DNA: TGTGCCAGCAGCGCAGGGGGCTCCTACGAGCAGTACTTC.

The CDR3 DNA reads TGTGCCAGCAGCTTGGGTCCGCTGGCCTATAATTCACCCCTCCACTTT. Encoded protein: CASSLGPLAYNSPLHF. This rearrangement joins TRBV5-6 to TRBJ1-6; D is ambiguous. The V gene lost 0 bases and the J gene lost 2 bases, with 9 bases spanning the gap. Per germline, CDR1 SGHDT and CDR2 YYEEEE. The CDR3 sequence is 16 residues long.